This is a list of T cell receptor beta chains from one sample in a study of T-cell reconstitution after alpha-beta-depleted transplantation in children. TCRdb itself ran the PCR reads through MiXCR, one entry per CDR3 protein. The data contain 350,000 to 500,000 distinct CDR3 sequences, roughly 44% of them seen just once; the ten biggest clones take up 25% to 30%. The specimen comprised PBMCs, sampled before TCRalphabeta/CD19-depleted stem cell transplant. The receptors were gathered from a girl aged 2-10 years with aplastic anemia, due to receive a stem cell transplant. The CDR3 runs from the conserved cysteine through the conserved F or W. Fields, in order: V gene, J gene, D gene, clone size, CDR3 protein, CDR3 DNA. D genes are given only for firm matches. Part of the rows lack a size; the others show once, few, many or a class for expanded clones.

TRBV12-3/TRBV12-4,TRBJ1-1,-,once,CASSIQVNTEAFF,TGTGCCAGCAGTATTCAGGTGAACACTGAAGCTTTCTTT
TRBV15,TRBJ2-2,-,-,CATSSGGELFF,TGTGCCACCAGCAGCGGCGGGGAGCTGTTTTTT
TRBV9,TRBJ2-2,-,-,CASSVGSHFTGELFF,TGTGCCAGCAGCGTAGGGAGTCATTTCACCGGGGAGCTGTTTTTT
TRBV10-3,TRBJ2-7,-,-,CAISEPDRLLSYEQYF,TGTGCCATCAGTGAACCCGACAGGCTGCTCTCCTACGAGCAGTACTTC
TRBV19,TRBJ2-7,TRBD1,-,CASSIRSTGGYEQYF,TGTGCCAGTAGTATCCGGTCGACAGGGGGCTACGAGCAGTACTTC
TRBV5-6,TRBJ2-1,TRBD1,-,CASSLGTGYYNEQFF,TGTGCCAGCAGCTTGGGGACAGGGTACTACAATGAGCAGTTCTTC
TRBV7-3,TRBJ2-3,-,few,CASSPYSGVGTQYF,TGTGCCAGCAGCCCCTATTCCGGGGTTGGTACGCAGTATTTT
TRBV6-1,TRBJ2-3,-,-,CASSGEVVDPDTQYF,TGTGCCAGCAGTGGAGAGGTAGTTGACCCAGATACGCAGTATTTT
TRBV4-2,TRBJ2-1,TRBD2,few,CASSQDMGLALYNEQFF,TGTGCCAGCAGCCAAGATATGGGACTAGCGCTGTACAATGAGCAGTTCTTC
TRBV19,TRBJ2-1,TRBD2,-,CASSKLAGGIRNEQFF,TGTGCCAGTAGTAAACTAGCGGGAGGGATACGCAATGAGCAGTTCTTC
TRBV10-3,TRBJ2-7,-,-,CAISGTVGGYEQYF,TGTGCCATCAGTGGGACAGTTGGGGGCTACGAGCAGTACTTC
TRBV5-1,TRBJ1-1,TRBD1,-,CASSMTGGYCGTEAFF,TGCGCCAGCAGCATGACAGGGGGATATTGCGGCACTGAAGCTTTCTTT
TRBV2,TRBJ2-2,-,many,CASRSVSAGELFF,TGTGCCAGCAGGTCGGTGAGCGCCGGGGAGCTGTTTTTT
TRBV12-3/TRBV12-4,TRBJ2-7,TRBD1,-,CATKPGQGRGEQYF,TGTGCCACCAAACCGGGACAGGGGAGAGGCGAGCAGTACTTC
TRBV29-1,TRBJ1-1,TRBD1,few,CSVGQGNAEAFF,TGCAGCGTCGGACAGGGAAACGCTGAAGCTTTCTTT
TRBV13,TRBJ1-1,-,-,CASSLGRKTNTEAFF,TGTGCCAGCAGCCTCGGACGGAAAACGAACACTGAAGCTTTCTTT
TRBV6-1,TRBJ1-5,-,-,CASREGVTPQHF,TGTGCCAGCAGAGAGGGAGTCACGCCCCAGCATTTT
TRBV6-1,TRBJ1-2,TRBD1,few,CASSDKRQGDNYGYTF,TGTGCCAGCAGTGATAAAAGACAGGGTGATAACTATGGCTACACCTTC
TRBV6-2/TRBV6-3,TRBJ2-7,-,many,CASSYSAPREQYF,TGTGCCAGCAGTTACTCGGCACCGCGCGAGCAGTACTTC
TRBV6-2/TRBV6-3,TRBJ2-6,-,few,CASSGGTGANVLTF,TGTGCCAGCAGCGGGGGTACTGGGGCCAACGTCCTGACTTTC
TRBV28,TRBJ1-2,TRBD1,-,CASTPSGGNYGYTF,TGTGCCAGCACCCCATCAGGGGGTAACTATGGCTACACCTTC
TRBV6-5,TRBJ1-2,-,-,CASSYEQGNYGYTF,TGTGCCAGCAGTTACGAACAGGGTAACTATGGCTACACCTTC
TRBV18,TRBJ1-1,TRBD1,-,CASSPRTGPNTEAFF,TGTGCCAGCTCACCCAGGACAGGTCCAAACACTGAAGCTTTCTTT
TRBV20-1,TRBJ1-1,-,-,CSVQVEPGRETEAFF,TGCAGTGTTCAAGTGGAACCAGGACGGGAGACTGAAGCTTTCTTT
TRBV5-1,TRBJ1-3,TRBD1,-,CASSPEGASGNTIYF,TGCGCCAGCAGCCCCGAGGGGGCCTCTGGAAACACCATATATTTT
TRBV20-1,TRBJ2-7,-,-,CSARTADDYEQYF,TGCAGTGCCCGGACGGCGGATGACTACGAGCAGTACTTC